This entry concerns a single T cell receptor beta chain. Its antigen is currently not known. No base quality information exists; no much larger clone differs at one position. TCRbeta CDR3 regions were sequenced with the immunoSEQ Assay. After extraction, genomic DNA underwent amplification by bias-controlled multiplex PCR, followed by high-throughput sequencing. The study's processing was this. Collapsing and filtering of sequences were performed to quantify the absolute abundance of each unique TCRbeta CDR3 region. T cell fraction was estimated by normalizing TCRbeta template counts to usable DNA, which was measured by amplifying reference genes present in all nucleated cells. Repertoire TCRs were annotated as SARS-CoV-2-specific when V gene, CDR3 amino acid sequence and J gene were exactly matched to a known reactive TCR set. The reference SARS-CoV-2 TCR set was derived from MIRA and filtered for enrichment in COVID-19-positive ImmuneCODE repertoires, a step that removed public or cross-reactive TCRs. Using the MIRA antigens, annotated TCRs were further analysed by specific ORF or by position within an ORF. Breadth was defined as annotated unique rearrangements over total unique productive rearrangements; depth was the summed frequency of those rearrangements. Two-sided Wilcoxon rank-sum tests were applied when comparing TCR breadth between groups. What TCRdb holds here is the immuneACCESS table cut down to in-frame rearrangements. Part of the clones is not present; checked against another copy, under half of the missing clones reflect an unresolved V gene, and the others are unexplained. For V, J and clone size, that table is used; D and trimming come from the DNA. In this sample the table shows approximately 400,000 clones, about 90% of which occur a single time. Around 4% of the sample goes to the ten largest clones.

This sample is part of a study of Ad26.COV2.S vaccination and SARS-CoV-2 variants (dated by TCRdb to 2020 to 2023). Regarding the study in general: TCRbeta repertoire sequencing was used to assess the specificity and breadth of SARS-CoV-2-reactive T cell receptors after Ad26.COV2.S vaccination. A total of approximately 30 samples were included in the TCR-sequenced set, comprising about 20 Ad26.COV2.S vaccine recipients, 5 placebo recipients and 8 SARS-CoV-2 convalescent individuals. Overall study results and their limits: Substantial breadth of spike-specific CD8+ and CD4+ T cell responses was reported after vaccination. The authors noted that the TCR breadth and depth analyses may have underestimated total T cell responses. Compared with placebo recipients, Ad26.COV2.S recipients showed higher spike-specific TCR breadth (P = 0.0014). Vaccine and placebo recipients had comparable non-spike TCR breadth, which fits with the vaccine containing only spike.

This specimen's time point label, per the study, means: individuals recovered from natural SARS-CoV-2 infection. The CDR3 goes from the cysteine to the phenylalanine over 12 residues. Of the read, only the CDR3 DNA is kept; its 36 bases are in frame from base 1. Per the germline V gene, MNHEY is the CDR1 and SVGAGI is the CDR2. V gives up 10 bases and J gives up 2 bases, and the segment between their germline ends measures 11 bases. In this chain, TRBV6-5 is recombined with TRBJ1-2, with TRBD1 tentatively as D gene (6 bases match). This TCR derives from a human donor who had recovered from COVID-19. The sequenced sample was peripheral blood, obtained after recovery from COVID-19. The CDR3: CATDRINYGYTF. The DNA sequence is TGTGCCACGGACAGAATCAACTATGGCTACACCTTC.